This T cell receptor beta chain was observed in a study of cytomegalovirus exposure and HLA in healthy donors. Study results and caveats: The authors enumerated over 150 TCR beta chains as linked to cytomegalovirus. Later, an analysis found that TCR clusters from the first cohort tended to co-occur in the roughly 110 validation repertoires. Despite most TCR sequences being rare, some public TCRs occurred in many donors.

Germline V gene data show CDR1 as SGDLS and CDR2 as YYNGEE. Losses at the gene ends were 3 bases for V and 4 bases for J; bases not matched to a gene: 3. CDR3 length: 14 amino acids. The approximately 120-subject validation cohort, separate from the roughly 670-subject first cohort, included the donors. Measured with immunoSEQ multiplex PCR; TCRdb has only the in-frame clones, and not every one. Among about 130,000 clones listed, approximately 89% were seen once. In regard to this clone: Its antigen is unidentified.

This sequence joins TRBV9 and TRBJ2-3, with 9 positions matching TRBD1. This TCR was sampled from a woman in her late teens or twenties in good health and CMV-seropositive. Sequenced: PBMCs. Here the CDR3 reads CASSDRQGADTQYF. The CDR3 DNA follows: TGTGCCAGCAGCGACCGACAGGGGGCAGATACGCAGTATTTT. Full variable domain (outside the CDR3, taken from reference TRBV9 and TRBJ2-3): DSGVTQTPKHLITATGQRVTLRCSPRSGDLSVYWYQQSLDQGLQFLIQYYNGEERAKGNILERFSAQQFPDLHSELNLSSLELGDSALYFCASSDRQGADTQYFGPGTRLTVL.